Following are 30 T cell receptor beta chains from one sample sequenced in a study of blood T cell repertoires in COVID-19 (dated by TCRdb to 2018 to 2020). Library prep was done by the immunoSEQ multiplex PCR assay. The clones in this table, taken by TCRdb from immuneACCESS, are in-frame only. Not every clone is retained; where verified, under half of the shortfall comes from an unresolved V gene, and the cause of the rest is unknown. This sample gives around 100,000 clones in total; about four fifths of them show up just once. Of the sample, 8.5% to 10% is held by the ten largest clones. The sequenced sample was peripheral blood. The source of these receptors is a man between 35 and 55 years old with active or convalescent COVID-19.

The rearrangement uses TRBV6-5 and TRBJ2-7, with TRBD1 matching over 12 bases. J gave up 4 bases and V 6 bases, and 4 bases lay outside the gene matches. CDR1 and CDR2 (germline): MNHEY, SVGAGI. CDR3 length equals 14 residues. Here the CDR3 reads CASSGTGGRYEQYF. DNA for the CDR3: TGTGCCAGCAGCGGGACAGGGGGCCGGTACGAGCAGTACTTC.

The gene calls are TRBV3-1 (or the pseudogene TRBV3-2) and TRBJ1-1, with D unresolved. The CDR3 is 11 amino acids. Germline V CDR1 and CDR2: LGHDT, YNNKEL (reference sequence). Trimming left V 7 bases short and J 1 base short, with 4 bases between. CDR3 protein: CASIRNTEAFF. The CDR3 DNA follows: TGTGCCAGCATTCGGAACACTGAAGCTTTCTTT.

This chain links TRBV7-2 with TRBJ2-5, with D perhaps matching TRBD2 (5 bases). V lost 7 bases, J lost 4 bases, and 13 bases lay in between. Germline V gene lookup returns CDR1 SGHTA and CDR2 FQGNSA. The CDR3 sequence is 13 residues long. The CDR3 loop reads CASTPGVRETQYF. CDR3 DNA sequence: TGTGCCAGCACCCCCGGGGTTCGAGAGACCCAGTACTTC.

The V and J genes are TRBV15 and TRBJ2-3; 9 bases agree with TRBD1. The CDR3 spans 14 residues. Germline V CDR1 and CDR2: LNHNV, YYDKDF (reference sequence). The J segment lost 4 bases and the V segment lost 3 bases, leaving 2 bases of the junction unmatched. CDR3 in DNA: TGTGCCACCAGCAGGGGACAGGGTGCAGATACGCAGTATTTT. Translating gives CATSRGQGADTQYF.

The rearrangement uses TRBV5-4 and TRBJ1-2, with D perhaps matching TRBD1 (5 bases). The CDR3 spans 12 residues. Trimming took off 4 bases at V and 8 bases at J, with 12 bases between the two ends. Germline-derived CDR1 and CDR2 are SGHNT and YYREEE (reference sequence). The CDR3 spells CASSLGVRGYTF. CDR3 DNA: TGTGCCAGCAGCCTAGGGGTGCGAGGCTACACCTTC. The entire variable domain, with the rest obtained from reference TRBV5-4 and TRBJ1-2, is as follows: ETGVTQSPTHLIKTRGQQVTLRCSSQSGHNTVSWYQQALGQGPQFIFQYYREEENGRGNFPPRFSGLQFPNYSSELNVNALELDDSALYLCASSLGVRGYTFGSGTRLTVV.

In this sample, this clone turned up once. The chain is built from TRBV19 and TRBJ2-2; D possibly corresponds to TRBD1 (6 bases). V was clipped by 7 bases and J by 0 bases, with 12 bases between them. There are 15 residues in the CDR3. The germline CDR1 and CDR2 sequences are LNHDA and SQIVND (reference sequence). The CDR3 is CASKRAGANTGELFF. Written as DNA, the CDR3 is TGTGCCAGTAAGAGGGCAGGGGCGAACACCGGGGAGCTGTTTTTT.

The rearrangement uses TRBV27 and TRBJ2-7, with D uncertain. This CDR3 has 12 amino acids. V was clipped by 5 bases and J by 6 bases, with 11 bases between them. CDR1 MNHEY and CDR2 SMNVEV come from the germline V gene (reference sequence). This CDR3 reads CASSPLRGEQYF. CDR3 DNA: TGTGCCAGCAGTCCCCTCCGAGGCGAGCAGTACTTC.

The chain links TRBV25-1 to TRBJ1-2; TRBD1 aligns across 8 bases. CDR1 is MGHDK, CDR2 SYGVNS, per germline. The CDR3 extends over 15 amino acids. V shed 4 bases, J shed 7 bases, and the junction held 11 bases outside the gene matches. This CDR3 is CASSGQGRYSGGYTF. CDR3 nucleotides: TGTGCCAGCAGTGGACAGGGGCGTTATTCGGGTGGCTACACCTTC.

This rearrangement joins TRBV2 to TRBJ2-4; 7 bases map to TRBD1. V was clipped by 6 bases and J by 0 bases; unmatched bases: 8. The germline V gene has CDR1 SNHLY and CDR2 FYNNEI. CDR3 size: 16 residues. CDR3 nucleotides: TGTGCCAGCAGACGGGACAGTACATTAGCCAAAAACATTCAGTACTTC. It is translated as CASRRDSTLAKNIQYF.

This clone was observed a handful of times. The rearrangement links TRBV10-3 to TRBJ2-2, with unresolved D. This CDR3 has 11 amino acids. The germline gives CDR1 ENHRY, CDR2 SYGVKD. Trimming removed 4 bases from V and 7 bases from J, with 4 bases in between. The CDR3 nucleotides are TGTGCCATCAGTGCAGGCGGGGAGCTGTTTTTT. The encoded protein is CAISAGGELFF.

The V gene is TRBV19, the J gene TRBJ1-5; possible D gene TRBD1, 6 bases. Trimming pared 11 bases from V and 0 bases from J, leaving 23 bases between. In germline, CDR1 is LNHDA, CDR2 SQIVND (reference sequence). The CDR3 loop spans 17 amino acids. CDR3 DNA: TGTGCCTCTTCCCGGGCCCCAGGGGCCTATAGCAATCAGCCCCAGCATTTT. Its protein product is CASSRAPGAYSNQPQHF.

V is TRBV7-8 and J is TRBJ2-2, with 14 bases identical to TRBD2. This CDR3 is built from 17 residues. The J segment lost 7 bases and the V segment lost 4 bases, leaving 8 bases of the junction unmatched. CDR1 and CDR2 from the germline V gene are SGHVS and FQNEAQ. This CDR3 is CASSSYRLAGGYGELFF. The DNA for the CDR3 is TGTGCCAGCAGCTCCTACCGACTAGCGGGGGGGTACGGGGAGCTGTTTTTT.

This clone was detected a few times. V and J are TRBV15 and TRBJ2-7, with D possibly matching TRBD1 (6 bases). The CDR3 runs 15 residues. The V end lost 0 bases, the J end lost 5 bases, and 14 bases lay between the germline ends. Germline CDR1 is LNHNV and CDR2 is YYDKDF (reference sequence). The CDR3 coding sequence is TGTGCCACCAGCAGAGATCCGACAGGTTCGGACGAGCAGTACTTC. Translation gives CATSRDPTGSDEQYF.

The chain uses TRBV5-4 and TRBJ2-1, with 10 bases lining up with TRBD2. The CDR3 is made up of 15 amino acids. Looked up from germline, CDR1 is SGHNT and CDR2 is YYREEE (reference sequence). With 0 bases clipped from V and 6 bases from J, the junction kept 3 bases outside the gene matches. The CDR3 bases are TGTGCCAGCAGCTTGGAAAGCGGGGGGGCCAATGAGCAGTTCTTC. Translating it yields CASSLESGGANEQFF.

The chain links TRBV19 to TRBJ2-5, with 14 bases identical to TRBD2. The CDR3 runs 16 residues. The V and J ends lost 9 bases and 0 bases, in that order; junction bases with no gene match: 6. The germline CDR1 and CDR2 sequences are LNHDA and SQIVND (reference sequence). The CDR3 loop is CARGTSGGEYQETQYF. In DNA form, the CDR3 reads TGTGCCAGGGGGACTAGCGGGGGAGAGTACCAAGAGACCCAGTACTTC.

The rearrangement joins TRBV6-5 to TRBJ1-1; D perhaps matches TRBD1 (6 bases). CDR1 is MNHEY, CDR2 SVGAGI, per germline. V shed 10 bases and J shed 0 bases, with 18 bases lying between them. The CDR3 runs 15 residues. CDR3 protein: CAIRRQDSMNTEAFF. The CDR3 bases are TGTGCCATCCGCCGACAGGATTCCATGAACACTGAAGCTTTCTTT.

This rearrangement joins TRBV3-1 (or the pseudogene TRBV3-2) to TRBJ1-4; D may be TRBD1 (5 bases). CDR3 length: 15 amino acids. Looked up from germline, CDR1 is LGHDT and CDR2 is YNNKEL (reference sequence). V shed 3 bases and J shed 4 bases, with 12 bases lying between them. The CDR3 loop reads CASSHGGTFNEKLFF. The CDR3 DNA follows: TGTGCCAGCAGCCACGGGGGGACTTTTAATGAAAAACTGTTTTTT.

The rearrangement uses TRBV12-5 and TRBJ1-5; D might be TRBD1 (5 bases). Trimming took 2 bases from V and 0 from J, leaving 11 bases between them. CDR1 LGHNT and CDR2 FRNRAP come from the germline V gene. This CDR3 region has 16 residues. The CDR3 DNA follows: TGTGCTAGTGGTTTGCTCCCGCAGGGTAGCAATCAGCCCCAGCATTTT. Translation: CASGLLPQGSNQPQHF. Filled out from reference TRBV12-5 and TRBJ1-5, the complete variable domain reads DARVTQTPRHKVTEMGQEVTMRCQPILGHNTVFWYRQTMMQGLELLAYFRNRAPLDDSGMPKDRFSAEMPDATLATLKIQPSEPRDSAVYFCASGLLPQGSNQPQHFGDGTRLSIL.

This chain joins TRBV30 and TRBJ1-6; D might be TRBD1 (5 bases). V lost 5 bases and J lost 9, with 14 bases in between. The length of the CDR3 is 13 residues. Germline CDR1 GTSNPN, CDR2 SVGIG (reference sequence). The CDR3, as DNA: TGTGCCTGGGGAGAGGGACTGAGTTCACCCCTCCACTTT. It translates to CAWGEGLSSPLHF. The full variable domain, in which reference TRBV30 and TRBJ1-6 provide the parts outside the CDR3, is SQTIHQWPATLVQPVGSPLSLECTVEGTSNPNLYWYRQAAGRGLQLLFYSVGIGQISSEVPQNLSASRPQDRQFILSSKKLLLSDSGFYLCAWGEGLSSPLHFGNGTRLTVT.

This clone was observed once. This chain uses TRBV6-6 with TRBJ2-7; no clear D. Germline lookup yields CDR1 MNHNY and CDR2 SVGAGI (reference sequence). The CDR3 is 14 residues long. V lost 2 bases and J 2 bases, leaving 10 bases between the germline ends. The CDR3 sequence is CASSYGQEPYEQYF. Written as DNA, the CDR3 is TGTGCCAGCAGTTACGGGCAGGAACCCTACGAGCAGTACTTC.

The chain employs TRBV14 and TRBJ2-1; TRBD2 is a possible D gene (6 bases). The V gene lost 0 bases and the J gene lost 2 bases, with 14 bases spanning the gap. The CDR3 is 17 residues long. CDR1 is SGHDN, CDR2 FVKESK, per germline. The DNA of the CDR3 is TGTGCCAGCAGCCAAGAACGGCGGGGTCTAACCTACAATGAGCAGTTCTTC. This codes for CASSQERRGLTYNEQFF.

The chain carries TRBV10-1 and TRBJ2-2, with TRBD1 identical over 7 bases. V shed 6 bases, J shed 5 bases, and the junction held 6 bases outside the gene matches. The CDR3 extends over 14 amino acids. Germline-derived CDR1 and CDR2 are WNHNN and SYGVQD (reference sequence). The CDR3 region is CASRGDSGTGELFF. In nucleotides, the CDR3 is TGCGCCAGCAGAGGGGACAGTGGGACCGGGGAGCTGTTTTTT.

The CDR3 coding sequence is TGTGCCAGCAGTTACTACGGACACAAAAGCACAGATACGCAGTATTTT. Its protein is CASSYYGHKSTDTQYF. The V gene is TRBV6-5, the J gene TRBJ2-3; D is possibly TRBD1 (5 bases). The CDR3 is 16 amino acids. Trimming shortened V by 1 base and J by 0 bases, and 11 bases separated the two germline ends. Germline loops: CDR1 MNHEY, CDR2 SVGAGI.

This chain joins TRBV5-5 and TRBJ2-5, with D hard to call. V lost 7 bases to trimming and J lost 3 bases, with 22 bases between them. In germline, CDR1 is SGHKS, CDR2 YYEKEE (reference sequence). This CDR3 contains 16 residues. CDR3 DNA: TGTGCCAGCCTCTCGAGTACCCAGGTGATTAAAGAGACCCAGTACTTC. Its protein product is CASLSSTQVIKETQYF.

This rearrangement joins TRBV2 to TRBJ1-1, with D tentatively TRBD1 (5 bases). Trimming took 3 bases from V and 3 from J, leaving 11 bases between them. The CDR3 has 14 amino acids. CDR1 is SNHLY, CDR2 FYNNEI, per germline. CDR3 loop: CASSDRVSDTEAFF. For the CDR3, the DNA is TGTGCCAGCAGTGACAGGGTTTCGGACACTGAAGCTTTCTTT.

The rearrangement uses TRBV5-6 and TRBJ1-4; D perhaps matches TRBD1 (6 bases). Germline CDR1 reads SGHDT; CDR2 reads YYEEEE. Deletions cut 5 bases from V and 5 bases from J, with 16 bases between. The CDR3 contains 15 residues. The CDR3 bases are TGTGCCAGCAGGGAGACAGGAGCTCTAAATGAAAAACTGTTTTTT. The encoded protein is CASRETGALNEKLFF.

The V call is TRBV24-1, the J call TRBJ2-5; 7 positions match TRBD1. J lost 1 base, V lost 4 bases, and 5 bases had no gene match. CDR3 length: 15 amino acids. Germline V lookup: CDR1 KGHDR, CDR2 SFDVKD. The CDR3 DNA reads TGTGCCACCAGTGACGGCGACAGGGCCCAAGAGACCCAGTACTTC. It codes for CATSDGDRAQETQYF.

The CDR3 nucleotides read TGTGCCAGCAGCTCGCGACAGTCCCTTTTTCCCGGGGAGCTGTTTTTT. It encodes CASSSRQSLFPGELFF. The chain combines TRBV7-2 with TRBJ2-2, with a weak D call TRBD1 (5 bases). V dropped 4 bases and J dropped 6 bases, with 18 bases sitting between them. This CDR3 has 16 residues. Germline V lookup: CDR1 SGHTA, CDR2 FQGNSA.

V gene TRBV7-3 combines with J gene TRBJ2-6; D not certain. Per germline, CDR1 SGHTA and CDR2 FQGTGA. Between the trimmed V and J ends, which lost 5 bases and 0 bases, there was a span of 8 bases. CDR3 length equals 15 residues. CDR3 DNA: TGTGCCAGCAGCGGCCAGGTCTCTGGGGCCAACGTCCTGACTTTC. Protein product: CASSGQVSGANVLTF.

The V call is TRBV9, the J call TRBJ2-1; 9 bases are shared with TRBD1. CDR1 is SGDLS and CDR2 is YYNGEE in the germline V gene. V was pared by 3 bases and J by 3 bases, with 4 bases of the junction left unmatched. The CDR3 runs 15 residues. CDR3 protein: CASSDPGQGYNEQFF. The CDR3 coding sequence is TGTGCCAGCAGCGATCCGGGACAGGGCTACAATGAGCAGTTCTTC.